This TCR beta chain was captured in a study of cytomegalovirus exposure and HLA in healthy donors. This PCR relied on a set of 60 Vbeta primers and 13 Jbeta primers. As handled by the study authors: Later reanalysis found around 80 million unique TCR beta chains, around 9.9 million of them shared. Method: immunoSEQ multiplex PCR; TCRdb's copy keeps in-frame clones and lacks some. D and trimming were read from the DNA, whereas the V and J calls and clone size are those reported in that table. The sample table sets out about 70,000 clones. Notes on this clone: Its target is not known.

Study-wide results and limits: Another analysis was done later, and it associated 16,951 TCR beta sequences with HLA alleles at 0.05 false discovery rate.

The germline CDR1 and CDR2 sequences are KGHSH and LQKENI. The V and J ends lost 0 bases and 0 bases, in that order; junction bases with no gene match: 1. The CDR3 is 16 residues long. This chain joins TRBV18 and TRBJ2-2; 7 bases line up with TRBD1. The sequencing sample was made of PBMCs. This clonotype was obtained from a female donor in good health and CMV-seropositive. The CDR3 reads CASSPPQGANTGELFF. The DNA for the CDR3 is TGTGCCAGCTCACCACCCCAGGGGGCGAACACCGGGGAGCTGTTTTTT.